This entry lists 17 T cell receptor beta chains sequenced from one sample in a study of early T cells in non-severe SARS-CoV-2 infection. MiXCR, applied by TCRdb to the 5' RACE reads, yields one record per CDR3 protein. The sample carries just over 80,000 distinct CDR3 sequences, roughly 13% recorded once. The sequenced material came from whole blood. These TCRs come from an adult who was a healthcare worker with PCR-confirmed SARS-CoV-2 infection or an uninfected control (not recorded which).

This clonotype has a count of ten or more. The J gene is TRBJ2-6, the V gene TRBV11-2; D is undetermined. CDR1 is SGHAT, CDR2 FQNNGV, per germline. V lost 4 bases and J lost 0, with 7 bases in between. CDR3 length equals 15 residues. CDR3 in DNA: TGTGCCAGCAGCTGGTTGACCTCTGGGGCCAACGTCCTGACTTTC. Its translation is CASSWLTSGANVLTF.

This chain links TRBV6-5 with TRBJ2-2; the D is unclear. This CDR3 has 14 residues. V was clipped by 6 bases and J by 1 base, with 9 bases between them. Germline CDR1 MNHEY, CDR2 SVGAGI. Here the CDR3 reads CASSPTRNTGELFF. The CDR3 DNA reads TGTGCCAGCAGCCCGACAAGGAACACCGGGGAGCTGTTTTTT.

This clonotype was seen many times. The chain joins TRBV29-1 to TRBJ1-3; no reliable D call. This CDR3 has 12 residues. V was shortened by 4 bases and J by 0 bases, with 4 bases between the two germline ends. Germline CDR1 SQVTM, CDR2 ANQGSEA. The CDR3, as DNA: TGCAGCGTTGCCACCTCTGGAAACACCATATATTTT. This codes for CSVATSGNTIYF.

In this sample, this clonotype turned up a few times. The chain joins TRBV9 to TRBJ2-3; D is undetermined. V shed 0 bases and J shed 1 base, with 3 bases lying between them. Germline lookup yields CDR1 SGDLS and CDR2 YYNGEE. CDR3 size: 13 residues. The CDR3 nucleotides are TGTGCCAGCAGCGTAGAAGGCACAGATACGCAGTATTTT. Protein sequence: CASSVEGTDTQYF.

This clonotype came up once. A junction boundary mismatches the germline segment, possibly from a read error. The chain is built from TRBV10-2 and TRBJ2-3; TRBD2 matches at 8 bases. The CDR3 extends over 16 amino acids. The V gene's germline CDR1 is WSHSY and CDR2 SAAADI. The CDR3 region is CGSSESSGGRADTQYF. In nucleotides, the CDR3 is TGTGGCAGCAGTGAGTCCTCGGGGGGGCGGGCAGATACGCAGTATTTT.

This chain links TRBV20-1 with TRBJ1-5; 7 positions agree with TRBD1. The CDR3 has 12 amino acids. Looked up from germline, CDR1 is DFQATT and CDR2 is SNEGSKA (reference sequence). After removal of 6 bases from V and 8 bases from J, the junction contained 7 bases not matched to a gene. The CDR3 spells CSARDRGEPQHF. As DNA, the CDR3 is TGCAGTGCACGGGACAGAGGGGAGCCCCAGCATTTT.

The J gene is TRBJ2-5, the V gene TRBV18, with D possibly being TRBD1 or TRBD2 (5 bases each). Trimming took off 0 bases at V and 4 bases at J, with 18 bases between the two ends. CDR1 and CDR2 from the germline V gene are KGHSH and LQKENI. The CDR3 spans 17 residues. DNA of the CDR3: TGTGCCAGCTCACCACCCGCCGGGGACGGACCCCGAGAGACCCAGTACTTC. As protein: CASSPPAGDGPRETQYF.

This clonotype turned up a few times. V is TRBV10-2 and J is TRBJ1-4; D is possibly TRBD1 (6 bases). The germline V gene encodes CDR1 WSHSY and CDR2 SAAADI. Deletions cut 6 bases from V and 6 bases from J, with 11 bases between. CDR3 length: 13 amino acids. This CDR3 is CASRNRVDEKLFF. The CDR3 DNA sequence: TGCGCCAGCAGGAACAGGGTCGATGAAAAACTGTTTTTT.

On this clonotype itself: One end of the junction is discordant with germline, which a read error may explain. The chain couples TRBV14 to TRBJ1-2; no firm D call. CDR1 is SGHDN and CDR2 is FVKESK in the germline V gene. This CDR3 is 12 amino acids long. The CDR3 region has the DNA TGTGCCAGCAGCCAAGGTGGCAGCCTAACTTCCTTC. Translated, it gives CASSQGGSLTSF.

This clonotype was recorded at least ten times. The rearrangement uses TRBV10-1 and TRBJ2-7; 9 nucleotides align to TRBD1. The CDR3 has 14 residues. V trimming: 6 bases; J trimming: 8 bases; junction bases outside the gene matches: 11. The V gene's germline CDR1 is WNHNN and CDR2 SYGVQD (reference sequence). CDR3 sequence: CASSSGQGAGKQYF. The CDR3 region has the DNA TGCGCCAGCAGCTCGGGACAGGGTGCGGGTAAGCAGTACTTC.

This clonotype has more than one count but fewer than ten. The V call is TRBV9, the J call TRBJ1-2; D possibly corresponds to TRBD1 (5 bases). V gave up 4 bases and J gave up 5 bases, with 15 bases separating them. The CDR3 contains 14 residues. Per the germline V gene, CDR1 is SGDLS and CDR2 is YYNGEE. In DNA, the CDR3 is TGTGCCAGCAGCTCGCAGGGAGAGCCTTATGGCTACACCTTC. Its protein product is CASSSQGEPYGYTF.

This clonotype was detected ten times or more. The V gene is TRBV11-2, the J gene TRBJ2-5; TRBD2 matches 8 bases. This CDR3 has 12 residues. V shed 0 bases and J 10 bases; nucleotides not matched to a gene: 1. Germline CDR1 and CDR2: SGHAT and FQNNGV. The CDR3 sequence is CASSLEAGGQYF. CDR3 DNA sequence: TGTGCCAGCAGCTTAGAGGCGGGGGGCCAGTACTTC.

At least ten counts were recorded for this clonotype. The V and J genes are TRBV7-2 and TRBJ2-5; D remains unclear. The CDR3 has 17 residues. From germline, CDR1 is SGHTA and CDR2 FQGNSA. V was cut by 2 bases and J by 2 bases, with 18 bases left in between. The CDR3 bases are TGTGCCAGCAGCTTAACTAATATTGCGATTGGGCAAGAGACCCAGTACTTC. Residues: CASSLTNIAIGQETQYF. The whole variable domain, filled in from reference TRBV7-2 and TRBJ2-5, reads GAGVSQSPSNKVTEKGKDVELRCDPISGHTALYWYRQSLGQGLEFLIYFQGNSAPDKSGLPSDRFSAERTGGSVSTLTIQRTQQEDSAVYLCASSLTNIAIGQETQYFGPGTRLLVL.

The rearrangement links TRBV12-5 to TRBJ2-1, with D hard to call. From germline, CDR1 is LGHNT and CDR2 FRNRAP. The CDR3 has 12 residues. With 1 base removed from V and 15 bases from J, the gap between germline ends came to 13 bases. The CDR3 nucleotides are TGTGCTAGTGGTTTGGGCTTTGGATTATTGTTCTTC. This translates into CASGLGFGLLFF.

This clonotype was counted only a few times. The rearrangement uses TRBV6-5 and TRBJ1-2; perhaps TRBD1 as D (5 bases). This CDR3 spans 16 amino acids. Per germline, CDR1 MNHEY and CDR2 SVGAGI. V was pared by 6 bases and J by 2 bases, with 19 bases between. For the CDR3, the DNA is TGTGCCAGCAGAGGGACGCACGGACGGATCAACTATGGCTACACCTTC. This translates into CASRGTHGRINYGYTF.

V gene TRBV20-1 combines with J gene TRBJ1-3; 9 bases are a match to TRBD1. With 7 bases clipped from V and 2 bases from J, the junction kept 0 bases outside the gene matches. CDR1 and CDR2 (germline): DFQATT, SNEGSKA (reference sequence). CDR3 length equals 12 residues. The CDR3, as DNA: TGCAGTGGGACAGGGGCTGGAAACACCATATATTTT. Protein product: CSGTGAGNTIYF.

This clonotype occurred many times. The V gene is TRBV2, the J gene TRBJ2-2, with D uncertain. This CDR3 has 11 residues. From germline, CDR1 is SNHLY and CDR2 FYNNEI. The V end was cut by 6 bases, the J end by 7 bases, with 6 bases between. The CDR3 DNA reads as TGTGCCAGCAGGGAGAGCGGGGAGCTGTTTTTT. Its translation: CASRESGELFF.